This TCR beta chain was sequenced in a study of cytomegalovirus exposure and HLA in healthy donors (dated 2017 in TCRdb). The study in broad terms: According to a later analysis, one platform produced both the roughly 110 validation repertoires and the 666 repertoires of the first cohort. The study was designed to test whether signatures of past pathogen exposure could be identified by cataloging public T cell receptors. In addition to the first cohort of approximately 670 subjects, a separate validation cohort of 120 different subjects was used. To predict cytomegalovirus infection status, the study brought together high-throughput TCR immunosequencing, statistical association of individual TCRs with disease status, and machine learning.

This clone was recorded once. This clone's antigen is unknown. Base qualities are not provided; no much larger clone lies one nucleotide away. Receptors were amplified or captured by the immunoSEQ multiplex PCR assay. The authors processed their data as follows. A statistical classification framework was built to diagnose cytomegalovirus status from the catalog of TCR beta chain sequences. TCRdb took over this immuneACCESS table, retaining in-frame rearrangements with V and J assigned. Such tables are incomplete; in checked studies, under half of the missing clones stem from an unresolved V gene, and the remainder is unexplained. Clone size and the V and J calls come from that table; the DNA yielded D and trimming. The sample has about 310,000 clones on record, roughly 86% of them singletons. Around 0.96% of the sample is held by the ten biggest clonotypes. The germline V end is reduced by 0 bases and the J end by 4 bases; junction bases left unmatched: 8. From a lookup of the germline V gene (reference sequence), CDR1 and CDR2 are LNHNV and YYDKDF. The CDR3 goes from the cysteine to the phenylalanine over 17 residues. The entry retains the CDR3 DNA only, 51 bases that are in frame from base 1.

Broad study findings and their caveats: According to the authors, the approach could potentially be generalized to other disease states and immunological phenotypes. In vitro tests confirmed that a few of the cytomegalovirus-associated TCR beta chains recognize cytomegalovirus antigens. Cytomegalovirus status was reported to be diagnosed by the classifier with high specificity and sensitivity in both the original and validation cohorts. All 120 or so repertoires were used to score co-occurrence in the validation cohort in a later analysis, because that analysis had no HLA typing for the cohort. The study gave a list of some 150 TCR beta chains associated with cytomegalovirus. Most TCR sequences were observed very rarely across donors, whereas some public TCRs were present in many individuals. Subsequent analysis determined that TCRs grouped into clusters in the first cohort also showed a tendency toward co-occurrence across the approximately 120 validation repertoires, and roughly 95% of cluster scores exceeded 0.

Donors formed part of the validation cohort, which comprised 120 subjects and was distinct from the first cohort of several hundred subjects. The receptor was isolated from a man aged 30 to 45 in good health and CMV-seronegative. The sequencing input was PBMCs. The chain links TRBV15 with TRBJ2-1, and 8 junctional nucleotides match TRBD2. CDR3 loop: CATSRDWLSGGYNEQFF. The DNA reads as follows: TGTGCCACCAGCAGAGATTGGTTAAGCGGGGGATACAATGAGCAGTTCTTC.